This TCR beta chain was captured in a study of blood T cell repertoires in COVID-19. As for the study in general: Acute and convalescent COVID-19 specimens originated in the United States, Italy and Spain. Sources were T cells, B-cell-depleted T cells, or PBMCs; the material itself was cDNA or gDNA.

Original handling: Amplifying reference gene primers gave estimates of nucleated cell counts. This table comes from immunoSEQ multiplex PCR, and its TCRdb copy is limited to in-frame clones, with some not included. That table supplies the V and J calls and clone size; D and trimming were determined from the DNA. The sample has about 160,000 clones; more than 65% are singletons. V trimming: 4 bases; J trimming: 4 bases; junction bases outside the gene matches: 8. Looked up from germline, CDR1 is SGHVS and CDR2 is FNYEAQ. The CDR3 has 15 amino acids. The sequence came from a woman in her fifties or sixties with COVID-19, enrolled during active disease. The sequenced material came from peripheral blood. The chain links TRBV7-6 to TRBJ2-7, with TRBD1 matching 9 bases. The CDR3 DNA reads as TGTGCCAGCAGCTACACAGGGGGCGGTTTGTACGAGCAGTACTTC. Translated: CASSYTGGGLYEQYF.